The clone carrying this T cell receptor beta chain was detected only a few times. What it binds is not known. V was cut by 7 bases and J by 12 bases, with 20 bases left in between. Germline CDR1 SGHRS, CDR2 YFSETQ. This CDR3 region has 13 residues. Synthesis of cDNA was performed by 5'RACE using 10-nucleotide random UMIs. TCRdb re-analysed the 5' RACE reads in MiXCR, keeping a single row per CDR3 protein. The sample includes 55,000 to 75,000 distinct CDR3 sequences, 4% to 6% of them seen just once. The unsorted libraries originated from 2 million PBMCs that had been stored at -80 C. The sample belongs to a study of neurological immune-mediated disorders. Study findings and constraints: The absence of any CDR3 amino acid sequence shared by expanded clones across subjects suggests that repertoires were private in all groups.

Sequencing input: PBMCs. The TCR originated in a woman in her 30s with multiple sclerosis. The rearrangement uses TRBV5-1 and TRBJ2-1; possible D gene TRBD1, 5 bases. The CDR3 DNA follows: TGCGCCAGCTCGGATGACAGTGCCGGCGGGCAGTTCTTC. It encodes CASSDDSAGGQFF. Supplemented by reference TRBV5-1 and TRBJ2-1, the full variable domain reads KAGVTQTPRYLIKTRGQQVTLSCSPISGHRSVSWYQQTPGQGLQFLFEYFSETQRNKGNFPGRFSGRQFSNSRSEMNVSTLELGDSALYLCASSDDSAGGQFFGPGTRLTVL.